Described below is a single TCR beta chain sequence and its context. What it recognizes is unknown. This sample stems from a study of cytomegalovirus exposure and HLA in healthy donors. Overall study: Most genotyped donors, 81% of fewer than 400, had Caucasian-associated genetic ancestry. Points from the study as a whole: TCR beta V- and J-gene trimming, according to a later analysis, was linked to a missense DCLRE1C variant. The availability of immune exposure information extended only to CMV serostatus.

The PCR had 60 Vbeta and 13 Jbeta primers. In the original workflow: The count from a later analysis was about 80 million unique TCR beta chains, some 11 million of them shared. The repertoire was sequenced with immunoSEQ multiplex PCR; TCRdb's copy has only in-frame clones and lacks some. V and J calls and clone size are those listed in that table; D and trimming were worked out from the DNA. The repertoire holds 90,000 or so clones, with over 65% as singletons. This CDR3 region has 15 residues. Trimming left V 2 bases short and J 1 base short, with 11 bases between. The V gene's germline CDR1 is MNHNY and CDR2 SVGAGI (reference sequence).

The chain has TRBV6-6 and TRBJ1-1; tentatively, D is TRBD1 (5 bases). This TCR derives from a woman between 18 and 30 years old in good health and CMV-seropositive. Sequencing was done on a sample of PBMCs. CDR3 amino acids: CASSYGRQGNTEAFF. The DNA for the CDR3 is TGTGCCAGCAGTTACGGCCGGCAGGGGAACACTGAAGCTTTCTTT.